The rows below give T cell receptor beta chains drawn from one sample of a study of blood T cell repertoires in COVID-19. The table came from immunoSEQ multiplex PCR; TCRdb's copy has only in-frame clones and leaves some out. Of 430,000 or so clones listed, roughly 90% are singletons. The material sequenced was PBMCs or T cells enriched from blood (not recorded which). These receptors were collected from a middle-aged woman who had recovered from COVID-19. The conserved cysteine and the conserved F or W are not part of the CDR3 here. The order of the fields is CDR3 protein, V gene, J gene, clone size. Part of the rows lack a size; the others show once, few, many or a class for expanded clones.

CDR3aa: AISSGQNYGYT
v_gene: TRBV10-3
j_gene: TRBJ1-2
abundance: .

CDR3aa: ASSQERAGGTEAF
v_gene: TRBV4-1
j_gene: TRBJ1-1
abundance: .

CDR3aa: SASRQANTGELF
v_gene: TRBV20-1
j_gene: TRBJ2-2
abundance: .

CDR3aa: AISEQPGQGTEAF
v_gene: TRBV10-3
j_gene: TRBJ1-1
abundance: .

CDR3aa: ASSIGRDSYNEQF
v_gene: TRBV2
j_gene: TRBJ2-1
abundance: .

CDR3aa: ASSGGSGANVLT
v_gene: TRBV25-1
j_gene: TRBJ2-6
abundance: few

CDR3aa: ASSVETGENSPLH
v_gene: TRBV9
j_gene: TRBJ1-6
abundance: .

CDR3aa: ASSLIKRNTEAF
v_gene: TRBV7-9
j_gene: TRBJ1-1
abundance: .

CDR3aa: ASSPTYEQY
v_gene: TRBV5-1
j_gene: TRBJ2-7
abundance: .

CDR3aa: ASSQEREQPQH
v_gene: TRBV4-3
j_gene: TRBJ1-5
abundance: few

CDR3aa: SVEGRANTEAF
v_gene: TRBV29-1
j_gene: TRBJ1-1
abundance: .

CDR3aa: ASSIRGSDTEAF
v_gene: TRBV19
j_gene: TRBJ1-1
abundance: .

CDR3aa: ASSQGPGGAEAF
v_gene: TRBV3-1/TRBV3-2
j_gene: TRBJ1-1
abundance: .

CDR3aa: ATLGGGSGNTIY
v_gene: TRBV28
j_gene: TRBJ1-3
abundance: .

CDR3aa: ASSGTGGNTIY
v_gene: TRBV18
j_gene: TRBJ1-3
abundance: .